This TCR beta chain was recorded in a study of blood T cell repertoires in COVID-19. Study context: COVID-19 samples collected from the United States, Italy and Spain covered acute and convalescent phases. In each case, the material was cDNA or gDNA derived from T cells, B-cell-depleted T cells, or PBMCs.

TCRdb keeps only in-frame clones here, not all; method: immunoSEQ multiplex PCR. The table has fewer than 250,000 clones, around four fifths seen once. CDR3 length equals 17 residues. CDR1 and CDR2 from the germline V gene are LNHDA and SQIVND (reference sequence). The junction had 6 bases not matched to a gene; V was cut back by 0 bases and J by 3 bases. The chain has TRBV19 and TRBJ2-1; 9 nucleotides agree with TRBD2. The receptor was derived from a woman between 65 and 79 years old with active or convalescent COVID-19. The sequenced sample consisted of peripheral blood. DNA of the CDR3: TGTGCCAGTAGTATAGATCACGTAGCGGGAGTCTACAATGAGCAGTTCTTC. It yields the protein CASSIDHVAGVYNEQFF.